The present TCR beta chain was sequenced within a study of T cell clonotyping in hematopoietic cell transplantation. The overall study: Pretransplant recipient samples were taken after cytoreduction. General observations from the study: At the given depth, recipient repertoires were over 97% de novo clonotypes.

Produced via immunoSEQ multiplex PCR; TCRdb's table is partial and in-frame only. In the table there are 25,000 to 30,000 clones, about 92% of which are singletons. This clone has a single count. Its antigen is currently unknown. Stated time point: recipient sample about 28 days before transplant, after cytoreduction. Between the trimmed V and J ends, which lost 0 bases and 4 bases, there was a span of 4 bases. Germline-derived CDR1 and CDR2 are WNHNN and SYGVQD (reference sequence). The CDR3 spans 13 residues. The sequence was obtained from a man aged 50 or older with acute myeloid leukemia. Some clones in this sample may be carry-over from other donors' samples. The source material was peripheral blood mononuclear cells, sampled before stem cell transplant. This chain uses TRBV10-1 with TRBJ1-5; D is uncertain. Here the CDR3 reads CASSESRNQPQHF. CDR3 DNA sequence: TGCGCCAGCAGTGAGTCGAGAAATCAGCCCCAGCATTTT.